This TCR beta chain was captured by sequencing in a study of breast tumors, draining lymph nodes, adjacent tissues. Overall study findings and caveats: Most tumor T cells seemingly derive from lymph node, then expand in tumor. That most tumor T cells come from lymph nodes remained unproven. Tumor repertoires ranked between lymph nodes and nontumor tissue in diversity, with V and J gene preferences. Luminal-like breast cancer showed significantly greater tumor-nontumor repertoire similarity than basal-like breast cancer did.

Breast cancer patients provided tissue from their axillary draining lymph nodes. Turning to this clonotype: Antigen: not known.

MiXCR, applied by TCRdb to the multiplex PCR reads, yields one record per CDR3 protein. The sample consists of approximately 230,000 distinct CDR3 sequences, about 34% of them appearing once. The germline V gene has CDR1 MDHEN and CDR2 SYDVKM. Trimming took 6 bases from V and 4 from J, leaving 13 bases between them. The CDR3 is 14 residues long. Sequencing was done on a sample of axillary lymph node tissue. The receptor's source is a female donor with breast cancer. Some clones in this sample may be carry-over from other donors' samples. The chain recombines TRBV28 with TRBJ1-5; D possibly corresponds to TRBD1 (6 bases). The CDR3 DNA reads TGTGCCAGCAGCCTTACAGGGAGAAATCAGCCCCAGCATTTT. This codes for CASSLTGRNQPQHF.